Sequencing of this T cell receptor beta chain was carried out in a study of blood T cell repertoires in COVID-19. Background on the study: Donors in the United States, Italy and Spain gave samples during acute or convalescent COVID-19. T cells, B-cell-depleted T cells, or PBMCs supplied cDNA or gDNA.

This clone has a single count. CDR1 and CDR2 (germline): GTSNPN, SVGIG (reference sequence). The CDR3 loop spans 16 amino acids. Trimming removed 3 bases from V and 4 bases from J, with 19 bases in between. In the authors' methods: Counts of nucleated cells, estimated from reference gene primer amplification, were obtained. The assay was immunoSEQ multiplex PCR, and TCRdb's table has in-frame clones only and misses some. Clone size and V and J calls were adopted from that table, with D and trimming inferred from the DNA. Here the sample spans about 83,000 clones, approximately 88% being singletons. This TCR derives from a man aged 60 to 69 with acute or convalescent COVID-19. The chain couples TRBV30 to TRBJ1-5; D gene uncertain. Material for sequencing was peripheral blood. In DNA, the CDR3 is TGTGCCTGGAGGCACAGAGGTCCGGGGAGGAATCAGCCCCAGCATTTT. Its translation is CAWRHRGPGRNQPQHF.